Sequencing of this TCR beta chain was carried out in a study of blood T cell repertoires in COVID-19. The overall study: Specimens from acute and convalescent COVID-19 originated in the United States, Italy and Spain. T cells, B-cell-depleted T cells, or PBMCs provided the cDNA or gDNA that served as material.

In the original processing: It was from reference gene primer amplification that nucleated cell counts were estimated. Produced via immunoSEQ multiplex PCR; TCRdb's table is partial and in-frame only. That table is the source of V, J and clone size, and D and trimming were worked out from the DNA. The sample lists roughly 230,000 clones; roughly 87% were seen once. Germline V lookup: CDR1 SGHKS, CDR2 YYEKEE (reference sequence). The CDR3 runs to 14 residues. V was clipped by 0 bases and J by 7 bases; unmatched bases: 5. The clonotype originates from a middle-aged woman who had recovered from COVID-19. V is TRBV5-5 and J is TRBJ1-2; 8 bases line up with TRBD1. The sample consisted of peripheral blood. The CDR3 is CASSLEAGGLGYTF. CDR3 DNA: TGTGCCAGCAGCTTGGAGGCAGGGGGCCTTGGCTACACCTTC.